The 15 T cell receptor beta chains below all came from one sample that was sequenced in a study of cytomegalovirus exposure and HLA in healthy donors. Measured with immunoSEQ multiplex PCR; TCRdb has only the in-frame clones, and not every one. The sample holds under 250,000 clones, around nine tenths seen once. The specimen was PBMCs. Receptor source: a woman aged 18-29 years in good health and CMV-seropositive.

The chain combines TRBV28 with TRBJ1-2, with D perhaps TRBD1 (5 bases). Germline values: CDR1 MDHEN, CDR2 SYDVKM. This CDR3 contains 12 residues. With 6 bases removed from V and 5 bases from J, the gap between germline ends came to 10 bases. CDR3 sequence: CASSKTVYGYTF. CDR3 nucleotide sequence: TGTGCCAGCAGCAAGACAGTGTATGGCTACACCTTC.

This clone came up once. In DNA, the CDR3 is TGTGCCAGCAGCTTAGTCTCGGGGGACACTGAAGCTTTCTTT. Its translation is CASSLVSGDTEAFF. This chain connects TRBV7-2 to TRBJ1-1; possible D gene TRBD1, 5 bases. This CDR3 has 14 amino acids. Looked up from germline, CDR1 is SGHTA and CDR2 is FQGNSA. The ends were cut back, 1 base at V and 3 bases at J, with 9 bases in the middle.

The rearrangement joins TRBV15 to TRBJ1-1; 7 nucleotides align to TRBD1. The V gene's germline CDR1 is LNHNV and CDR2 YYDKDF (reference sequence). The CDR3 runs to 16 residues. V lost 5 bases to trimming and J lost 3 bases; unmatched junction nucleotides: 12. The DNA for the CDR3 is TGTGCCACCAGCGGAGCAAGACAGGGATATGACACTGAAGCTTTCTTT. Translation gives CATSGARQGYDTEAFF. Full variable domain (remainder filled in from reference TRBV15 and TRBJ1-1): DAMVIQNPRYQVTQFGKPVTLSCSQTLNHNVMYWYQQKSSQAPKLLFHYYDKDFNNEADTPDNFQSRRPNTSFCFLDIRSPGLGDTAMYLCATSGARQGYDTEAFFGQGTRLTVV.

The chain recombines TRBV2 with TRBJ1-5, with D perhaps TRBD1 (6 bases). The germline V and J ends were trimmed by 5 bases and 5 bases, with 13 bases remaining between them. CDR3 length: 14 amino acids. The germline CDR1 and CDR2 sequences are SNHLY and FYNNEI. The CDR3 nucleotides are TGTGCCAGCAGTTGGACAGAAGGGGATCAGCCCCAGCATTTT. Its translation is CASSWTEGDQPQHF. The full variable domain, completed using reference TRBV2 and TRBJ1-5, is EPEVTQTPSHQVTQMGQEVILRCVPISNHLYFYWYRQILGQKVEFLVSFYNNEISEKSEIFDDQFSVERPDGSNFTLKIRSTKLEDSAMYFCASSWTEGDQPQHFGDGTRLSIL.

This chain links TRBV7-6 with TRBJ2-1; the D gene is possibly TRBD2 (7 bases). The germline V gene has CDR1 SGHVS and CDR2 FNYEAQ. The CDR3 is 14 residues long. Trimming removed 1 base from V and 5 bases from J, with 9 bases in between. CDR3 nucleotides: TGTGCCAGCAGCTTAGTAGGGGGGGACAATGAGCAGTTCTTC. Translated, it gives CASSLVGGDNEQFF.

V is TRBV9 and J is TRBJ2-2; D is possibly TRBD1 (5 bases). Germline lookup yields CDR1 SGDLS and CDR2 YYNGEE. The ends were cut back, 3 bases at V and 2 bases at J, with 17 bases in the middle. The CDR3 length is 17 residues. In DNA form, the CDR3 reads TGTGCCAGCAGCGCCCCCAGGGTGGGCGCCAACACCGGGGAGCTGTTTTTT. It codes for CASSAPRVGANTGELFF.

The rearrangement uses TRBV27 and TRBJ1-5; the match to TRBD1 covers 8 bases. The CDR3 has 14 residues. Trimming removed 5 bases from V and 4 bases from J; junction bases left unmatched: 4. Germline V gives CDR1 MNHEY, CDR2 SMNVEV (reference sequence). CDR3 protein: CASSADRGNQPQHF. CDR3 coding DNA: TGTGCCAGCAGTGCCGACAGGGGAAATCAGCCCCAGCATTTT.

The V call is TRBV25-1, the J call TRBJ2-7; D gene unclear. CDR3 size: 14 residues. V lost 0 bases to trimming and J lost 4 bases, with 10 bases between them. The germline gives CDR1 MGHDK, CDR2 SYGVNS. This CDR3 reads CASSEYGGLYEQYF. The CDR3, as DNA: TGTGCCAGCAGTGAATACGGCGGCCTTTACGAGCAGTACTTC.

The chain has TRBV27 and TRBJ1-2; D is possibly TRBD1 (5 bases). V was pared by 10 bases and J by 8 bases, with 14 bases between. Germline CDR1 MNHEY, CDR2 SMNVEV (reference sequence). This CDR3 region has 11 residues. The CDR3 DNA follows: TGTGCCACCTCATGGGGGGGAGGCTACACCTTC. It specifies CATSWGGGYTF.

Of note for this clone: Mismatch with germline at one junction end may stem from a read error. The genes are TRBV6-1 and TRBJ2-1; D ambiguous. CDR1 is MNHNS, CDR2 SASEGT, per germline. The CDR3 spans 13 residues. As DNA, the CDR3 is TGTGCCAGCAGTGAAGCGGTCATAGTAGAGCGGTTCTTC. Encoded protein: CASSEAVIVERFF.

The chain combines TRBV11-2 with TRBJ2-2, with TRBD2 identical over 12 bases. The CDR3 covers 17 residues. Germline V CDR1 and CDR2: SGHAT, FQNNGV. The J segment lost 4 bases and the V segment lost 4 bases, leaving 7 bases of the junction unmatched. The CDR3 sequence is CASSSTRLAGVTGELFF. CDR3 sequence (DNA): TGTGCCAGCAGCTCCACGAGACTAGCGGGGGTCACCGGGGAGCTGTTTTTT.

This chain joins TRBV27 and TRBJ1-5; a possible D gene is TRBD1 (6 bases). This CDR3 has 15 residues. Germline V gives CDR1 MNHEY, CDR2 SMNVEV (reference sequence). The V end lost 1 base, the J end lost 3 bases, and 10 bases lay between the germline ends. CDR3 protein: CASSLLSGANQPQHF. The DNA of the CDR3 is TGTGCCAGCAGTTTATTATCAGGGGCCAATCAGCCCCAGCATTTT.

The V gene is TRBV30, the J gene TRBJ1-2; TRBD1 agrees at 7 bases. Trimming took 0 bases from V and 4 from J; bases not matched to a gene: 2. Germline CDR1 reads GTSNPN; CDR2 reads SVGIG (reference sequence). The CDR3 consists of 13 residues. Written as DNA, the CDR3 is TGTGCCTGGAGTGTACAGGGGTTCTATGGCTACACCTTC. Its translation: CAWSVQGFYGYTF.

This chain links TRBV19 with TRBJ2-3, with 10 nucleotides matching TRBD1. Germline V gives CDR1 LNHDA, CDR2 SQIVND (reference sequence). The CDR3 extends over 14 amino acids. Trimming removed 5 bases from V and 4 bases from J; junction bases left unmatched: 3. The CDR3 bases are TGTGCCAGTAGTGACAGGGGGCTCGCAGATACGCAGTATTTT. This sequence encodes CASSDRGLADTQYF.

In this sample, this clone turned up a few times. CDR3 amino acids: CASTGANQPQHF. CDR3 nucleotides: TGTGCCAGTACAGGGGCCAATCAGCCCCAGCATTTT. The chain combines TRBV7-9 with TRBJ1-5, with 7 bases matching TRBD1. With 9 bases clipped from V and 3 bases from J, the junction kept 2 bases outside the gene matches. Germline CDR1 SEHNR, CDR2 FQNEAQ (reference sequence). The CDR3 is 12 amino acids. The variable domain in full, with the rest retrieved from reference TRBV7-9 and TRBJ1-5, is DTGVSQNPRHKITKRGQNVTFRCDPISEHNRLYWYRQTLGQGPEFLTYFQNEAQLEKSRLLSDRFSAERPKGSFSTLEIQRTEQGDSAMYLCASTGANQPQHFGDGTRLSIL.